Shown below are 13 T cell receptor beta chains from a single sample sequenced in a study of T cell responses to AZD1222 COVID-19 vaccine. The protocol was immunoSEQ multiplex PCR, while the TCRdb copy is restricted to in-frame clones and leaves out a portion. This repertoire shows roughly 100,000 clones, less than 95% found once; its top ten account for about 5%. The source was peripheral blood, collected on day 0 of AZD1222 vaccination. The receptors shown here come from an adult in good health.

This sequence joins TRBV19 and TRBJ1-6; 10 nucleotides align to TRBD1. This CDR3 contains 15 residues. In germline, CDR1 is LNHDA, CDR2 SQIVND (reference sequence). Germline trimming cut 6 bases from V and 5 bases from J; bases unmatched to any gene: 4. CDR3 sequence: CASRRGTGDNSPLHF. The CDR3 DNA is TGTGCCAGTAGGCGAGGGACAGGGGATAATTCACCCCTCCACTTT.

In its sample, this clone was seen once. CDR3 coding DNA: TGCGCCAGCAGCCCCCGGACAGGGGGGACTGAAAAACTGTTTTTT. It translates to CASSPRTGGTEKLFF. The gene calls are TRBV5-1 and TRBJ1-4, with 10 nucleotides matching TRBD1. V was clipped by 4 bases and J by 7 bases; unmatched bases: 7. Germline V gene lookup returns CDR1 SGHRS and CDR2 YFSETQ. The CDR3 contains 15 residues.

J is TRBJ2-2 and V is TRBV7-9; maybe TRBD1 (6 bases). V lost 5 bases, J lost 1 base, and 11 bases lay in between. The length of the CDR3 is 15 residues. Germline-derived CDR1 and CDR2 are SEHNR and FQNEAQ (reference sequence). The chain's CDR3 is CASSQLQGNTGELFF. In DNA form, the CDR3 reads TGTGCCAGCAGCCAACTACAGGGGAACACCGGGGAGCTGTTTTTT. Full variable domain (outside the CDR3, taken from reference TRBV7-9 and TRBJ2-2): DTGVSQNPRHKITKRGQNVTFRCDPISEHNRLYWYRQTLGQGPEFLTYFQNEAQLEKSRLLSDRFSAERPKGSFSTLEIQRTEQGDSAMYLCASSQLQGNTGELFFGEGSRLTVL.

The chain employs TRBV5-1 and TRBJ2-7, with TRBD1 identical over 10 bases. This CDR3 is 15 amino acids long. The junction had 9 bases not matched to a gene; V was cut back by 4 bases and J by 5 bases. Germline CDR1 reads SGHRS; CDR2 reads YFSETQ. This CDR3 is CASSPREDRGNEQYF. In nucleotides, the CDR3 is TGCGCCAGCAGCCCCCGGGAGGACAGGGGGAACGAGCAGTACTTC. Drawing the rest from reference TRBV5-1 and TRBJ2-7, the complete variable domain is KAGVTQTPRYLIKTRGQQVTLSCSPISGHRSVSWYQQTPGQGLQFLFEYFSETQRNKGNFPGRFSGRQFSNSRSEMNVSTLELGDSALYLCASSPREDRGNEQYFGPGTRLTVT.

This clone was seen only once. This chain connects TRBV28 to TRBJ1-2, with D hard to call. V lost 6 bases and J 4 bases, leaving 18 bases between the germline ends. The CDR3 runs to 15 residues. Germline V CDR1 and CDR2: MDHEN, SYDVKM. In nucleotides, the CDR3 is TGTGCCAGCAGCCCCCAGGACGGTCTTCGCTATGGCTACACCTTC. Translating gives CASSPQDGLRYGYTF.

The chain carries TRBV6-5 and TRBJ1-2; D is undetermined. This CDR3 comprises 13 residues. Trimming shortened V by 8 bases and J by 5 bases, and 15 bases separated the two germline ends. Germline CDR1 MNHEY, CDR2 SVGAGI. The CDR3, as DNA: TGTGCCAGCCGCCGGTCCAGGCAGTATGGCTACACCTTC. As protein: CASRRSRQYGYTF.

The V and J genes are TRBV19 and TRBJ1-5, with 9 positions matching TRBD1. The V and J ends lost 4 bases and 0 bases, in that order; junction bases with no gene match: 10. The CDR3 is 18 amino acids. CDR1 LNHDA and CDR2 SQIVND come from the germline V gene (reference sequence). The CDR3 DNA reads as TGTGCCAGTAGTAGAACCGGGACAGGGTCATATAGCAATCAGCCCCAGCATTTT. Amino acids: CASSRTGTGSYSNQPQHF.

The chain links TRBV5-4 to TRBJ2-2; possibly TRBD1 or TRBD2 for D (5 bases each). The CDR3 totals 16 residues. Germline values: CDR1 SGHNT, CDR2 YYREEE (reference sequence). V was trimmed by 0 bases and J by 3 bases, leaving 12 bases between them. CDR3 region: CASSLVGVGDTGELFF. The CDR3 DNA is TGTGCCAGCAGCTTGGTCGGGGTAGGGGACACCGGGGAGCTGTTTTTT.

The chain is built from TRBV12-3 or TRBV12-4 and TRBJ2-7, with no clear D. This CDR3 has 13 amino acids. Between the trimmed V and J ends, which lost 3 bases and 1 base, there was a span of 7 bases. CDR3 amino acids: CASSFSRSYEQYF. The DNA of the CDR3 is TGTGCCAGCAGTTTCAGCCGGTCCTACGAGCAGTACTTC.

The rearrangement joins TRBV30 to TRBJ1-6; D ambiguous. Deletions cut 2 bases from V and 0 bases from J, with 5 bases between. Germline-derived CDR1 and CDR2 are GTSNPN and SVGIG (reference sequence). The CDR3 loop spans 14 amino acids. The CDR3 DNA sequence: TGTGCCTGGAGTCCCAGCTCCTATAATTCACCCCTCCACTTT. Translation gives CAWSPSSYNSPLHF.

The J gene is TRBJ2-7, the V gene TRBV18; no clear D. CDR3 size: 13 residues. Germline V gene data show CDR1 as KGHSH and CDR2 as LQKENI. Trimming stripped 6 bases from V and 3 bases from J, with 12 bases between. The CDR3 region has the DNA TGTGCCAGCTCCCAAGGGCTTCGCTACGAGCAGTACTTC. Its protein product is CASSQGLRYEQYF.

V is TRBV19 and J is TRBJ1-1; D remains unclear. Trimming stripped 6 bases from V and 6 bases from J, with 17 bases between. Germline CDR1 reads LNHDA; CDR2 reads SQIVND (reference sequence). The CDR3 is 14 amino acids. CDR3 sequence: CASRPDSRVAEAFF. The DNA for the CDR3 is TGTGCCAGTAGGCCCGATTCGAGGGTAGCTGAAGCTTTCTTT. The full variable domain, its missing parts supplied by reference TRBV19 and TRBJ1-1, is DGGITQSPKYLFRKEGQNVTLSCEQNLNHDAMYWYRQDPGQGLRLIYYSQIVNDFQKGDIAEGYSVSREKKESFPLTVTSAQKNPTAFYLCASRPDSRVAEAFFGQGTRLTVV.

The CDR3 reads CASSATMDTQYF. CDR3 in DNA: TGTGCCAGCAGCGCCACAATGGATACGCAGTATTTT. The J gene is TRBJ2-3, the V gene TRBV7-9; D remains unclear. CDR1 and CDR2 (germline): SEHNR, FQNEAQ (reference sequence). The ends were cut back, 5 bases at V and 6 bases at J, with 9 bases in the middle. CDR3 length: 12 residues.